A single TCR beta chain is shown here with its context. The clone's antigen remains unknown. No clone much larger than this one lies a single base away; base qualities are absent. Other DNA sequences in the sample encode the same CDR3. CD8 naive samples consisted of CD45RO-negative cells that were positively selected for CCR7, yielding a CD45RA+CCR7+ population without TemRA cells. Healthy HIV-negative adults with no recently reported acute infections or vaccinations were included as donors. Every donor was a Caucasian adult living in Nashville, Tennessee, USA. After blood collection by leukapheresis, PBMCs were isolated using Ficoll-Histopaque density gradient centrifugation and then cryopreserved in the vapor phase of liquid nitrogen. Analytical flow cytometry was used to check the purity and quantity of every magnetically sorted T cell population. Genomic DNA was isolated from every sorted fraction and measured by UV absorbance on a Nanodrop 2000c.

TCR CDR3 regions were amplified from genomic DNA by multiplex PCR using the deep immunoSEQ assay. Genomic DNA extracted from each cell subset was distributed evenly over all wells of several immunoSEQ 96-well plates, and each plate served as one replicate. Each replicate PCR for sorted subsets received around 0.2 ug genomic DNA, equal to roughly 30,000 T cell genomes. Purified libraries were quantified with a Qubit 3.0 fluorometer, sized on a Bioanalyzer 2100, and re-quantified with the KAPA Library Quantification kit. A separate single-read 150-cycle Illumina NextSeq 550 flow cell was used to sequence each immunoSEQ 96-well plate. Under the source paper's analysis protocol: Because the immunoSEQ output included only junctional sequences and no quality scores, the filtering could not be the same as the filtering used for full-length reads. To assign V/J genes and CDR3, sequences were annotated against IMGT germline references using PyIR, a Python wrapper for IgBLAST v1.9. Reads were removed for weak V/J assignments (E-value above 1e-6), missing CDR3, stop codons, out-of-frame junctions, or ambiguous translated residues. A V3J clonotype was defined by an identical inferred V gene, J gene, and CDR3 amino acid sequence. To compute the percentage overlap between repertoires, the number of shared unique clonotypes was divided by the size of the smaller repertoire. RTK rarefaction, the Chao1 estimator, and Recon v2.1 estimates of unobserved clonotypes were used to assess repertoire richness. Generation probabilities for all TCRbeta clonotypes obtained by the gDNA method from a few donors were computed using OLGA. TCRdb provides this immuneACCESS table in a form limited to in-frame rearrangements. Some clones are lacking; in checked studies, under half of them reflect an unresolved V gene, and why the rest are absent is not known. Clone size and the V and J calls come from that table; the DNA yielded D and trimming. The sample table shows around 2,000,000 clones, and about 92% are seen once. About 1.8% of the sample is taken by the ten largest.

This entry comes from a study of shared clonotypes between healthy human individuals (dated by TCRdb to the early 2020s). General notes on the study: A couple of women and three men aged 18 to 49 years were included in the cohort. Leukapheresis yielded between about 0.8 and 8.9 billion PBMCs per donor. To estimate repertoire size and how much clonotype sharing occurs between individuals, the study deeply sequenced the blood TCR repertoires of several healthy adults. For each donor, CD4 naive and CD4 memory were each given three plates, CD8 naive was given two plates, and CD8 memory was given one plate. Libraries were prepared and TCR repertoires were sequenced by different laboratories using diverse techniques, in order to increase sequencing depth and limit assay-specific biases.

Broad study findings and their caveats: Based on pairwise subsampling, the degree of clonotype sharing among donors was expected to be affected by sequencing depth. Sampling was limited to blood, and TCR repertoires in tissue likely differ from TCR repertoires in blood. Compared with non-shared clonotypes, the clonotypes found in all four sorted-subset donors had higher generation probabilities. The small number of donors limited the genetic and exposure-history diversity represented. About 5% of naive CD4, around 3.6% of naive CD8, approximately 2% of memory CD4, and about 0.4% of memory CD8 clonotypes were shared across a few donors. Larger estimated clonotype richness was generally found for naive subsets than for memory subsets. Even with the large sequencing depth, rarefaction of the sorted-subset datasets indicated that sequencing was incomplete.

Taken from cysteine to phenylalanine, the CDR3 has 13 residues. The sequence is cut down to CDR3 DNA, 39 bases in frame from base 1. At the junction V is shortened by 2 bases and J by 0 bases, with 6 bases in between. For CDR1 and CDR2, the germline V gene lists SGDLS and YYNGEE. Sequenced input: naive CD8+ T cells from PBMCs. The cell subset or site label here, explained by the study, means: CD45RA+CCR7+. This sequence was found in a man between 18 and 35 years old in good health. Some clones in this sample may be carry-over from other donors' samples. The chain is made from TRBV9 and TRBJ2-7, with no confident D gene call. Here is the DNA: TGTGCCAGCAGCGTTGGCTACTCCTACGAGCAGTACTTC. It specifies CASSVGYSYEQYF.